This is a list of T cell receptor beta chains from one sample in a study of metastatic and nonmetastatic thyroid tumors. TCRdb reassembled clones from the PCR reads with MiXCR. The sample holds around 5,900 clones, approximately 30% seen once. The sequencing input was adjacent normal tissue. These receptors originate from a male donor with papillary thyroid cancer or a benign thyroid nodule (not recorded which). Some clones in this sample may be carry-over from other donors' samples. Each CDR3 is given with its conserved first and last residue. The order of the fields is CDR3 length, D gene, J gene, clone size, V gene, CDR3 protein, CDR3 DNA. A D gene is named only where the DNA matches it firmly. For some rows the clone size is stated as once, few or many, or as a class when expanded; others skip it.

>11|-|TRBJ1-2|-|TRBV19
CASTYGYGYTF
TGTGCCAGTACTTATGGGTATGGGTACACCTTC
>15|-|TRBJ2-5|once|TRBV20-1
CSARDEGYSQETQYF
TGCAGTGCTAGAGATGAAGGGTACTCCCAAGAGACCCAGTACTTC
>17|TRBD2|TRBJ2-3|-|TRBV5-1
CASSLEPGLAGSDTQYF
TGCGCCAGCAGCTTGGAACCGGGACTAGCGGGATCAGATACGCAGTATTTT
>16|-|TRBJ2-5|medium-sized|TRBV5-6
CASSWRGLGYQETQYF
TGTGCCAGCAGCTGGCGGGGGCTAGGGTACCAAGAGACCCAGTACTTC
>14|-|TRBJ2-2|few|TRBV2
CASRADMNTGELFF
TGTGCCAGCAGGGCCGACATGAACACCGGGGAGCTGTTTTTT
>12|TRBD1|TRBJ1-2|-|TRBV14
CASSQDRVGYTF
TGTGCCAGCAGCCAGGACAGGGTTGGCTACACCTTC
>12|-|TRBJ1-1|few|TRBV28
CASTQTNTEAFF
TGTGCCAGCACTCAAACGAACACTGAAGCTTTCTTT
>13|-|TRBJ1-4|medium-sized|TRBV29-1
CSVARGANEKLFF
TGCAGCGTTGCTAGGGGGGCGAATGAAAAACTGTTTTTT
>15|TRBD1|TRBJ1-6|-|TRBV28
CASSSPGTALLPLHF
TGTGCCAGCAGTTCCCCCGGGACAGCTCTTTTACCCCTCCACTTT
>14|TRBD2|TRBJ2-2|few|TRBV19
CASSSWTRHGELFF
TGTGCCAGTAGTTCGTGGACTAGACACGGGGAGCTGTTTTTT
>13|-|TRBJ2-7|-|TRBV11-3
CASSLYSRDEQYF
TGTGCCAGCAGCTTATACAGCCGGGACGAGCAGTACTTC
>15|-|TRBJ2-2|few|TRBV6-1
CASRLTLGTGGELFF
TGTGCCAGCAGACTCACACTAGGCACGGGCGGGGAGCTGTTTTTT
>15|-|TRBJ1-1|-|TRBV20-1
CSATTLQELNTEAFF
TGCAGTGCCACAACCCTACAGGAGTTGAACACTGAAGCTTTCTTT
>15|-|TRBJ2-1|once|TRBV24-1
CATSDSTGRRNEQFF
TGTGCCACCAGTGATTCTACGGGTCGACGGAATGAGCAGTTCTTC
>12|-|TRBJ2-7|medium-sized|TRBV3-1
CASSQGAYEQYF
TGTGCCAGCAGCCAGGGAGCCTACGAGCAGTACTTC
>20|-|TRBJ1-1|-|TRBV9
CASSVAKVRYNDAMNTEAFF
TGTGCCAGCAGCGTAGCGAAGGTGAGGTACAATGATGCAATGAACACTGAAGCTTTCTTT
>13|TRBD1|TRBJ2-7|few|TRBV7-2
CASSLGGTGPQYF
TGTGCCAGCAGCTTGGGGGGGACAGGGCCGCAGTACTTC